What follows are 30 T cell receptor beta chains derived from one specimen sequenced in a study of T cell changes during pregnancy in multiple sclerosis. Some clones are missing from TCRdb's copy, which holds only in-frame ones; the method was immunoSEQ multiplex PCR. The sample has approximately 37,000 clones, just over 90% seen once; the top ten hold 0.6% to 0.75%. Sequences were derived from CD4+ T cells from peripheral blood mononuclear cells, sampled in the third trimester of pregnancy. The receptors were gathered from a female donor with multiple sclerosis, enrolled in a pregnancy study.

CDR3 in DNA: TGTGCCAGCAGCCGAATCCGGGGGATCGGGAGCACTGAAGCTTTCTTT. Translating it yields CASSRIRGIGSTEAFF. The chain couples TRBV7-9 to TRBJ1-1, with D possibly being TRBD1 (5 bases). The CDR3 consists of 16 residues. Germline lookup yields CDR1 SEHNR and CDR2 FQNEAQ (reference sequence). V was cut by 5 bases and J by 4 bases, with 20 bases left in between.

The chain employs TRBV5-1 and TRBJ2-2; 10 positions match TRBD1. CDR1 SGHRS and CDR2 YFSETQ come from the germline V gene. This CDR3 region has 14 residues. The ends lost 9 bases at V and 0 bases at J; junction bases unmatched: 2. The CDR3, as DNA: TGCGCCACCGGACAGGGGGCGAACACCGGGGAGCTGTTTTTT. It is translated as CATGQGANTGELFF.

The gene calls are TRBV7-3 and TRBJ2-3; TRBD2 is a possible D gene (5 bases). V was shortened by 1 base and J by 3 bases, with 8 bases between the two germline ends. The CDR3 runs 14 residues. Germline V gives CDR1 SGHTA, CDR2 FQGTGA. CDR3 nucleotides: TGTGCCAGCAGCTTAAATCGGGGAACAGATACGCAGTATTTT. It specifies CASSLNRGTDTQYF.

This clone came up once. The chain recombines TRBV4-2 with TRBJ2-5; 16 positions agree with TRBD2. The trim removed 4 bases at V and 2 bases at J, leaving 10 bases unmatched. Germline CDR1 is LGHNA and CDR2 is YNFKEQ. The CDR3 contains 19 residues. CDR3: CASSRYGTSGGGSQETQYF. The CDR3 nucleotides read TGTGCCAGCAGCCGGTACGGGACTAGCGGGGGGGGGTCGCAAGAGACCCAGTACTTC.

This rearrangement joins TRBV4-2 to TRBJ1-2; TRBD1 agrees at 10 bases. This CDR3 comprises 16 residues. With 5 bases clipped from V and 4 bases from J, the junction kept 10 bases outside the gene matches. CDR1 is LGHNA and CDR2 is YNFKEQ in the germline V gene. CDR3: CASSKHRDRGGYGYTF. DNA of the CDR3: TGTGCCAGCAGCAAACACCGGGACAGGGGTGGCTATGGCTACACCTTC.

The V and J genes are TRBV2 and TRBJ1-1; TRBD1 matches at 7 bases. Germline trimming cut 4 bases from V and 1 base from J; bases unmatched to any gene: 3. CDR1 SNHLY and CDR2 FYNNEI come from the germline V gene. CDR3 length: 14 residues. CDR3 DNA: TGTGCCAGCAGTGCCGGGACAGCGAACACTGAAGCTTTCTTT. Translation: CASSAGTANTEAFF.

The V call is TRBV6-6, the J call TRBJ1-4, with D possibly being TRBD1 (5 bases). Trimming shortened V by 4 bases and J by 8 bases, and 11 bases separated the two germline ends. Per germline, CDR1 MNHNY and CDR2 SVGAGI (reference sequence). The CDR3 has 13 residues. The CDR3 coding sequence is TGTGCCAGCAGTTTAAGGGGAGGGGAAAAACTGTTTTTT. It is translated as CASSLRGGEKLFF.

The genes are TRBV6-5 and TRBJ2-7; D not resolved. Germline V gene lookup returns CDR1 MNHEY and CDR2 SVGAGI. This CDR3 contains 15 residues. V lost 0 bases and J 2 bases, leaving 11 bases between the germline ends. This CDR3 reads CASSYSDTKTYEQYF. The CDR3 DNA follows: TGTGCCAGCAGTTACTCCGACACCAAGACCTACGAGCAGTACTTC.

The count of this clone is one. The V and J genes are TRBV28 and TRBJ1-5; tentatively, D is TRBD1 (6 bases). Per germline, CDR1 MDHEN and CDR2 SYDVKM. This CDR3 spans 16 amino acids. Trimming took off 3 bases at V and 2 bases at J, with 14 bases between the two ends. In DNA form, the CDR3 reads TGTGCCAGCAGTTTCGGTGCCAGGGGACGCAATCAGCCCCAGCATTTT. Translation: CASSFGARGRNQPQHF.

V usage is TRBV7-9 and J usage is TRBJ2-5; 12 bases are shared with TRBD2. Trimming at V came to 5 bases and at J to 0 bases, leaving 10 bases not matched to a gene. CDR3 size: 18 residues. Germline V gene data show CDR1 as SEHNR and CDR2 as FQNEAQ (reference sequence). The CDR3 coding sequence is TGTGCCAGCAGCGCACAAAAGAGACTAGCGGGAGACCAAGAGACCCAGTACTTC. Residues: CASSAQKRLAGDQETQYF. The variable domain in full, completed from reference TRBV7-9 and TRBJ2-5, reads DTGVSQNPRHKITKRGQNVTFRCDPISEHNRLYWYRQTLGQGPEFLTYFQNEAQLEKSRLLSDRFSAERPKGSFSTLEIQRTEQGDSAMYLCASSAQKRLAGDQETQYFGPGTRLLVL.

The chain is built from TRBV28 and TRBJ1-2; 9 nucleotides line up with TRBD1. V dropped 5 bases and J dropped 3; count of bases not matched to a gene: 7. Germline V lookup: CDR1 MDHEN, CDR2 SYDVKM. There are 15 residues in the CDR3. The CDR3 reads CASSRRTGADYGYTF. In DNA, the CDR3 is TGTGCCAGCAGTCGTAGGACAGGGGCCGACTATGGCTACACCTTC.

The rearrangement links TRBV6-1 to TRBJ2-7, with 8 bases identical to TRBD1. V lost 6 bases and J lost 3; bases outside the gene matches: 7. Germline CDR1 and CDR2: MNHNS and SASEGT. There are 14 residues in the CDR3. CDR3 amino acids: CASSQTGVNYEQYF. The CDR3 nucleotides read TGTGCCAGCAGCCAGACAGGGGTAAACTACGAGCAGTACTTC.

The chain couples TRBV5-5 to TRBJ2-7; D gene unclear. The CDR3 is 16 amino acids. Germline CDR1 reads SGHKS; CDR2 reads YYEKEE (reference sequence). V lost 1 base, J lost 4 bases, and 18 bases lay in between. Here the CDR3 DNA reads TGTGCCAGCAGCTTGTCCGCAGGCCGCCCAACGTACGAGCAGTACTTC. It is translated as CASSLSAGRPTYEQYF.

V gene TRBV6-5 combines with J gene TRBJ1-2, with D unclear. V lost 2 bases and J lost 4, with 14 bases in between. The germline V gene encodes CDR1 MNHEY and CDR2 SVGAGI. The CDR3 runs 15 residues. For the CDR3, the DNA is TGTGCCAGCAGTTACGACCGGCATCCGGGCTATGGCTACACCTTC. This encodes CASSYDRHPGYGYTF.

The chain uses TRBV25-1 and TRBJ1-6; possible D gene TRBD1, 6 bases. Trimming stripped 7 bases from V and 5 bases from J, with 9 bases between. CDR1 and CDR2 from the germline V gene are MGHDK and SYGVNS. CDR3 length equals 13 residues. Written as DNA, the CDR3 is TGTGCCAGCAAGGACAGCCATAATTCACCCCTCCACTTT. Protein: CASKDSHNSPLHF.

The gene calls are TRBV10-3 and TRBJ2-1, with 7 bases fitting TRBD1. Unmatched junction bases numbered 9, after V lost 5 bases and J lost 8 bases. The CDR3 loop spans 14 amino acids. CDR1 ENHRY and CDR2 SYGVKD come from the germline V gene. CDR3 residues: CAISPRTGGDEQFF. The DNA of the CDR3 is TGTGCCATCAGTCCGAGGACAGGAGGAGATGAGCAGTTCTTC.

J is TRBJ1-5 and V is TRBV29-1; no reliable D call. The V gene lost 6 bases and the J gene lost 4 bases, with 10 bases spanning the gap. CDR1 and CDR2 (germline): SQVTM, ANQGSEA. This CDR3 is built from 12 residues. The CDR3 here is CSVGDLNQPQHF. DNA for the CDR3: TGCAGCGTGGGCGATTTGAATCAGCCCCAGCATTTT.

J is TRBJ2-7 and V is TRBV19; TRBD2 aligns across 9 bases. Germline values: CDR1 LNHDA, CDR2 SQIVND (reference sequence). V lost 4 bases, J lost 3 bases, and 7 bases stayed unmatched. The CDR3 totals 15 residues. The CDR3 nucleotides are TGTGCCAGTAGTAGTGAGTCTAGCGGGATCTACGAGCAGTACTTC. It yields the protein CASSSESSGIYEQYF.

This clone was observed a single time. The chain combines TRBV14 with TRBJ2-5; perhaps TRBD2 as D (6 bases). Germline V gene lookup returns CDR1 SGHDN and CDR2 FVKESK. The CDR3 is made up of 15 amino acids. Between the trimmed V and J ends, which lost 4 bases and 5 bases, there was a span of 17 bases. DNA for the CDR3: TGTGCCAGCAGCCCGACCGGGGCGGGGAAGGAGACCCAGTACTTC. As protein: CASSPTGAGKETQYF.

This chain joins TRBV9 and TRBJ2-2; tentatively, D is TRBD2 (6 bases). CDR3 size: 14 residues. Germline V gene data show CDR1 as SGDLS and CDR2 as YYNGEE. Trimming stripped 3 bases from V and 5 bases from J, with 11 bases between. CDR3 sequence: CASSAGTWTGELFF. The CDR3 DNA reads as TGTGCCAGCAGCGCCGGGACTTGGACCGGGGAGCTGTTTTTT.

The chain recombines TRBV9 with TRBJ2-3; weak D call: TRBD1 (5 bases). In germline, CDR1 is SGDLS, CDR2 YYNGEE. V was cut by 4 bases and J by 0 bases, with 15 bases left in between. CDR3 length: 16 amino acids. CDR3 coding DNA: TGTGCCAGCAGCACAGGCAGTCCCCCTAGCACAGATACGCAGTATTTT. Translation: CASSTGSPPSTDTQYF.

The chain is built from TRBV5-4 and TRBJ2-1; TRBD1 might be the D (5 bases). The germline V gene encodes CDR1 SGHNT and CDR2 YYREEE (reference sequence). The V gene lost 2 bases and the J gene lost 12 bases, with 12 bases spanning the gap. There are 12 residues in the CDR3. The CDR3 bases are TGTGCCAGCAGCTTCCCAGGGTCCTGGCAGTTCTTC. This gives the protein CASSFPGSWQFF.

The rearrangement uses TRBV27 and TRBJ1-1; 9 positions agree with TRBD1. This CDR3 region has 13 residues. The junction had 5 bases not matched to a gene; V was cut back by 5 bases and J by 7 bases. Germline CDR1 MNHEY, CDR2 SMNVEV (reference sequence). The CDR3 DNA is TGTGCCAGCAGTACCCACAGGGGGCTTGAAGCTTTCTTT. Translating gives CASSTHRGLEAFF.

The V call is TRBV6-5, the J call TRBJ2-5; D unresolved. V was trimmed by 0 bases and J by 4 bases, leaving 12 bases between them. Germline V lookup: CDR1 MNHEY, CDR2 SVGAGI. The CDR3 has 15 residues. The CDR3 DNA sequence: TGTGCCAGCAGTTACTCAAGCCCCGGTGGAGAGACCCAGTACTTC. It specifies CASSYSSPGGETQYF.

This rearrangement joins TRBV7-2 to TRBJ1-5, with a possible D match to TRBD1 (6 bases). The CDR3 loop spans 16 amino acids. The V and J ends lost 1 base and 7 bases respectively, with 17 bases between them. Germline V lookup: CDR1 SGHTA, CDR2 FQGNSA. CDR3 in amino acids: CASSLGPRGVGQPQHF. The CDR3 DNA reads as TGTGCCAGCAGCTTAGGTCCCAGGGGCGTAGGACAGCCCCAGCATTTT.

This sequence joins TRBV5-1 and TRBJ1-1, with 10 bases matching TRBD1. V gave up 0 bases and J gave up 5 bases; unmatched junction bases: 4. Germline V lookup: CDR1 SGHRS, CDR2 YFSETQ. The CDR3 covers 15 residues. The DNA of the CDR3 is TGCGCCAGCAGCTTGGTGACAGGGGGCAGTACTGAAGCTTTCTTT. Translated: CASSLVTGGSTEAFF.

The V and J genes are TRBV7-3 and TRBJ2-2; D unclear. V dropped 5 bases and J dropped 7 bases, with 8 bases sitting between them. CDR3 size: 12 residues. CDR1 SGHTA and CDR2 FQGTGA come from the germline V gene. The DNA for the CDR3 is TGTGCCAGCAGCCGATCCAGCGGGGAGCTGTTTTTT. Translated, it gives CASSRSSGELFF.

This chain connects TRBV14 to TRBJ2-1; D might be TRBD2 (6 bases). Trimming stripped 0 bases from V and 8 bases from J, with 17 bases between. CDR1 is SGHDN, CDR2 FVKESK, per germline. CDR3 length: 16 residues. The chain's CDR3 is CASSQDLGSSGDEQFF. The CDR3 DNA reads as TGTGCCAGCAGCCAAGATCTGGGGTCCTCGGGGGATGAGCAGTTCTTC.

The chain carries TRBV30 and TRBJ2-7; TRBD1 aligns across 9 bases. With 3 bases clipped from V and 0 bases from J, the junction kept 6 bases outside the gene matches. The CDR3 consists of 15 residues. Germline assignment: CDR1 GTSNPN and CDR2 SVGIG (reference sequence). The DNA for the CDR3 is TGTGCCTGGAGCCTCGGACAGGGGATCTCCTACGAGCAGTACTTC. As protein: CAWSLGQGISYEQYF.

This sequence joins TRBV5-1 and TRBJ2-3; tentatively, D is TRBD2 (6 bases). CDR1 and CDR2 (germline): SGHRS, YFSETQ. The CDR3 runs to 14 residues. Trimming stripped 5 bases from V and 0 bases from J, with 10 bases between. Here the CDR3 DNA reads TGCGCCAGCAGGAGGGAGGCTAGCACAGATACGCAGTATTTT. Translation: CASRREASTDTQYF.